A selection of T cell receptor beta chains follows, all from one sample in a study of a mutant IDH1 vaccine in newly diagnosed glioma. The protocol was immunoSEQ multiplex PCR, while the TCRdb copy is restricted to in-frame clones and leaves out a portion. The table lists over 50,000 clones, 75% to 90% of them singletons. Their cognate antigens are unknown. Here the sequenced sample was PBMCs, taken from a glioma patient whose treatment included an IDH1 peptide vaccine. These receptors were taken from a woman aged 40-49 years with glioma. Both conserved end residues are part of each CDR3. A D gene is named only where the DNA matches it firmly. The size field is filled for only some rows; it gives once, few, many or a size class.

NA,NA,TRBJ2-2,TRBV6-6,TGTGCCAGCAGTCAGGGTTTTTCCGGGGAGCTGTTTTTT,CASSQGFSGELFF
TRBD2,NA,TRBJ2-1,TRBV7-9,TGTGCCAGCAGCTTGACTAGCGGGAGCAATGAGCAGTTCTTC,CASSLTSGSNEQFF
NA,NA,TRBJ1-1,TRBV27,TGTGCCAGCAGGCCTTTGGCGGAGGCGAACACTGAAGCTTTCTTT,CASRPLAEANTEAFF
NA,NA,TRBJ2-7,TRBV2,TGTGCCAGCACGGTTTCAGGGCAAGAGCAGTACTTC,CASTVSGQEQYF
NA,NA,TRBJ1-2,TRBV19,TGTGCCAGTAGAGGCTATGGCTACACCTTC,CASRGYGYTF
NA,NA,TRBJ1-2,TRBV5-1,TGCGCCAGCAGCTTGGAGAGGTTCCATGGCTACACCTTC,CASSLERFHGYTF
TRBD1,NA,TRBJ2-1,TRBV5-4,TGTGCCAGCAGCCCGACAGGGGGCGCCTACAATGAGCAGTTCTTC,CASSPTGGAYNEQFF
TRBD2,NA,TRBJ2-2,TRBV13,TGTGCCAGCAGCCCAGTCGCGGGAGGGCGTGGCACCGGGGAGCTGTTTTTT,CASSPVAGGRGTGELFF
TRBD1,NA,TRBJ1-4,TRBV5-4,TGTGCCAGCAGCCCGGGACAGCCCAATGAAAAACTGTTTTTT,CASSPGQPNEKLFF
TRBD2,once,TRBJ2-3,TRBV30,TGTGCCTGGAGTATCCCGGGACTAGCGGGAACAGATACGCAGTATTTT,CAWSIPGLAGTDTQYF
NA,NA,TRBJ1-3,TRBV15,TGTGCCACCAGCAGCCTCATCCAGGGGTACGGAAACACCATATATTTT,CATSSLIQGYGNTIYF
NA,NA,TRBJ2-7,TRBV6-5,TGTGCCAGCAGACCACAGGGAGTTCAGGGCGAGCAGTACTTC,CASRPQGVQGEQYF
NA,NA,TRBJ1-1,TRBV27,TGTGCCAGCAGTCGTCAGGGATTGGGCACTGAAGCTTTCTTT,CASSRQGLGTEAFF
TRBD2,NA,TRBJ2-2,TRBV29-1,TGCAGCGTTGCAGGGTCTAGCGGGAGAACCGGGGAGCTGTTTTTT,CSVAGSSGRTGELFF
TRBD1,NA,TRBJ2-2,TRBV6-1,TGTGCCAGCAGGGGACAGGGGGCCGGGGAGCTGTTTTTT,CASRGQGAGELFF
NA,NA,TRBJ2-1,TRBV2,TGTGCCAGCAGTGAAACTAGGAGCAAGGTCAATGAGCAGTTCTTC,CASSETRSKVNEQFF
NA,NA,TRBJ1-1,TRBV7-9,TGTGCCAGCAGCTTAGGACAGGTTAACACTGAAGCTTTCTTT,CASSLGQVNTEAFF
TRBD1,NA,TRBJ2-7,TRBV10-2,TGCGCCACTTCCCGGGACAGAGCATTTAACGAGCAGTACTTC,CATSRDRAFNEQYF
NA,NA,TRBJ1-5,TRBV6-5,TGTGCCAGCAGTTACGCCGATAGCAATCAGCCCCAGCATTTT,CASSYADSNQPQHF
NA,once,TRBJ2-7,TRBV25-1,TGTGCCAGCGCGCTTGGGGCCCACGAGCAGTACTTC,CASALGAHEQYF
NA,NA,TRBJ1-1,TRBV6-5,TGTGCCAGCAGCAAACGGGGCAGGAACACTGAAGCTTTCTTT,CASSKRGRNTEAFF
NA,NA,TRBJ2-7,TRBV2,TGTGCCAGCAGTGAAGCGGGGGCCAATTACGAGCAGTACTTC,CASSEAGANYEQYF
NA,NA,TRBJ1-5,TRBV25-1,TGTGCCAGCAGTGAAAACAGGCGGGATCAGCCCCAGCATTTT,CASSENRRDQPQHF
NA,NA,TRBJ1-1,TRBV6-1,TGTGCCAGCAGTGTAGAGGGCAAATATTACACTGAAGCTTTCTTT,CASSVEGKYYTEAFF
NA,NA,TRBJ1-2,TRBV28,TGTGCCAGCGGGCAGGTCTACTATGGCTACACCTTC,CASGQVYYGYTF
NA,NA,TRBJ2-5,TRBV5-1,TGCGCCAGCAGCTTGGTGGGACGGGAGAACAGAGAGACCCAGTACTTC,CASSLVGRENRETQYF
TRBD2,once,TRBJ2-7,TRBV7-9,TGTGCCAGCAGCGTCAGCTTGACTAGCCGATACTACGAGCAGTACTTC,CASSVSLTSRYYEQYF
TRBD1,NA,TRBJ1-4,TRBV5-1,TGCGCCAGCAGCTGGACAGGGAGGGATGAAAAACTGTTTTTT,CASSWTGRDEKLFF
TRBD2,NA,TRBJ2-1,TRBV29-1,TGCAGCGTTGGGCGCGGGGCTAGCGGGAACTCCTACAATGAGCAGTTCTTC,CSVGRGASGNSYNEQFF
TRBD1,NA,TRBJ1-1,TRBV18,TGTGCCAGCTCATCTTCCTCCTTCCGGGACAGGGGATTTGGCACTGAAGCTTTCTTT,CASSSSSFRDRGFGTEAFF
NA,NA,TRBJ1-2,TRBV30,TGTGCCTGGGGGTCCGGTGGGGAGGGGGGGTTAGCTAACTATGGCTACACCTTC,CAWGSGGEGGLANYGYTF
TRBD1,NA,TRBJ1-6,TRBV4-1,TGCGCCAGCAGCCAAGGGACAGGGGGCCGTTCACCCCTCCACTTT,CASSQGTGGRSPLHF
NA,NA,TRBJ1-2,TRBV5-6,TGTGCCAGCTCCCCGAGGGCTACGGGTGGCTACACCTTC,CASSPRATGGYTF
NA,NA,TRBJ2-4,TRBV7-9,TGTGCCAGCAGCTTAAGCACAGGAAAAAACATTCAGTACTTC,CASSLSTGKNIQYF
NA,NA,TRBJ1-2,TRBV7-2,TGTGCCAGCAGCTTAGACGGCTATGGCTACACCTTC,CASSLDGYGYTF
NA,NA,TRBJ2-4,TRBV5-4,TGTGCCAGCAGCATAGGACAGATTTCGAACATTCAGTACTTC,CASSIGQISNIQYF
TRBD2,NA,TRBJ2-1,TRBV7-9,TGTGCCAGCAGCGCCCCGGGACTAGCGTCTTACAATGAGCAGTTCTTC,CASSAPGLASYNEQFF
NA,once,TRBJ2-2,TRBV13,TGTGCCAGCAGCAGACAGGCAGTAGACAACACCGGGGAGCTGTTTTTT,CASSRQAVDNTGELFF
NA,NA,TRBJ2-7,TRBV7-2,TGTGCCAGCAGGGTGAACAGGGATCTCCACGAGCAGTACTTC,CASRVNRDLHEQYF
NA,NA,TRBJ2-7,TRBV15,TGTGCCACCAGCAGGACAGGTAGGGCCCCCTACGAGCAGTACTTC,CATSRTGRAPYEQYF
NA,NA,TRBJ2-1,TRBV27,TGTGCCAGCACCTCAGAGGGAGCTCGACCCACGGGTGAGCAGTTCTTC,CASTSEGARPTGEQFF
NA,NA,TRBJ2-1,TRBV25-1,TGTGCGGTCGGGAGAGGGATCTCCTACAATGAGCAGTTCTTC,CAVGRGISYNEQFF